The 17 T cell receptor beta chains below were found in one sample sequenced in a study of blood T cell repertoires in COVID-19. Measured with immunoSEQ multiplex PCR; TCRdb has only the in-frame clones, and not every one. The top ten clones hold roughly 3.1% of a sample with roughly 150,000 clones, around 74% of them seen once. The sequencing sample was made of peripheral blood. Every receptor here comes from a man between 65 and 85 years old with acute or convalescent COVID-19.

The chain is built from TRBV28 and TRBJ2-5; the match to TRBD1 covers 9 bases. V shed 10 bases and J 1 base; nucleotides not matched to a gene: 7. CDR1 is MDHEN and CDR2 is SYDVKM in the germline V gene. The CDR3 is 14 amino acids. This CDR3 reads CATQSTGGQETQYF. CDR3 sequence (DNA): TGTGCCACCCAATCGACAGGGGGCCAAGAGACCCAGTACTTC.

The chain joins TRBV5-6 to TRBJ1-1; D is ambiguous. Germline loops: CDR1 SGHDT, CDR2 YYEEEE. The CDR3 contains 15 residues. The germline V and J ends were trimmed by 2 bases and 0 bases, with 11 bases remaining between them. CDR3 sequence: CASSLATVMNTEAFF. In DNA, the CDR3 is TGTGCCAGCAGCTTAGCTACGGTTATGAACACTGAAGCTTTCTTT.

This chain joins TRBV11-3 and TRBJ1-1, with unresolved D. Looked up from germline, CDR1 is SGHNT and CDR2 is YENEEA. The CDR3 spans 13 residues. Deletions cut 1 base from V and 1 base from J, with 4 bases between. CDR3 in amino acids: CASSLGQNTEAFF. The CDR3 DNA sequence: TGTGCCAGCAGCTTAGGGCAGAACACTGAAGCTTTCTTT. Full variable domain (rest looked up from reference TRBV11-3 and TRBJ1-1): EAGVVQSPRYKIIEKKQPVAFWCNPISGHNTLYWYLQNLGQGPELLIRYENEEAVDDSQLPKDRFSAERLKGVDSTLKIQPAELGDSAVYLCASSLGQNTEAFFGQGTRLTVV.

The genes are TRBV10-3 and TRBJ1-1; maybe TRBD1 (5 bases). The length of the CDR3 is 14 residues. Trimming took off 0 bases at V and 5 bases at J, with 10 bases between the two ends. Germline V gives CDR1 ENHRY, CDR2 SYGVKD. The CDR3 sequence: CAISESLGATEAFF. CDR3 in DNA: TGTGCCATCAGTGAGTCGCTAGGGGCGACTGAAGCTTTCTTT.

The CDR3 DNA sequence: TGTGCCAGCAGCTTAAGACTTAGCGGAAGCACAGATACGCAGTATTTT. Amino acid sequence: CASSLRLSGSTDTQYF. The chain recombines TRBV7-9 with TRBJ2-3, with D perhaps TRBD2 (6 bases). The V end lost 2 bases, the J end lost 0 bases, and 12 bases lay between the germline ends. The CDR3 totals 16 residues. Germline CDR1 is SEHNR and CDR2 is FQNEAQ (reference sequence). Filled out from reference TRBV7-9 and TRBJ2-3, the complete variable domain reads DTGVSQNPRHKITKRGQNVTFRCDPISEHNRLYWYRQTLGQGPEFLTYFQNEAQLEKSRLLSDRFSAERPKGSFSTLEIQRTEQGDSAMYLCASSLRLSGSTDTQYFGPGTRLTVL.

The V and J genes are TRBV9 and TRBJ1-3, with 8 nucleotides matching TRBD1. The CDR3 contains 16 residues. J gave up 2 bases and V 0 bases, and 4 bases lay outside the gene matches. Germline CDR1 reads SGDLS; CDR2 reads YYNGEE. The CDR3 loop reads CASSVDGRGPGNTIYF. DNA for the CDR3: TGTGCCAGCAGCGTAGATGGCAGGGGGCCTGGAAACACCATATATTTT.

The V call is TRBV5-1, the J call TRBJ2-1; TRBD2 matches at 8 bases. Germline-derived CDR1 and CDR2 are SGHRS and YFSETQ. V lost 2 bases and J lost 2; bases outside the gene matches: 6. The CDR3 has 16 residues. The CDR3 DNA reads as TGCGCCAGCAGCTTAGCGGGAGAGGCCACCTACAATGAGCAGTTCTTC. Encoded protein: CASSLAGEATYNEQFF.

CDR3 sequence (DNA): TGTGCCAGCAGATCTTCCCAGTTAAATCAGCCCCAGCATTTT. This codes for CASRSSQLNQPQHF. The chain couples TRBV6-5 to TRBJ1-5; no clear D gene. The CDR3 spans 14 residues. Germline CDR1 MNHEY, CDR2 SVGAGI. The V gene lost 6 bases and the J gene lost 4 bases, with 13 bases spanning the gap.

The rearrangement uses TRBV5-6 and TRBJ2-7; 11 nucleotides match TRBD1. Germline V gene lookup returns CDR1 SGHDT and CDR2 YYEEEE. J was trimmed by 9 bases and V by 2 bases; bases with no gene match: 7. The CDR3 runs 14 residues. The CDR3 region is CASSFGQGASGQYF. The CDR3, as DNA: TGTGCCAGCAGCTTCGGACAGGGGGCCTCAGGGCAGTACTTC.

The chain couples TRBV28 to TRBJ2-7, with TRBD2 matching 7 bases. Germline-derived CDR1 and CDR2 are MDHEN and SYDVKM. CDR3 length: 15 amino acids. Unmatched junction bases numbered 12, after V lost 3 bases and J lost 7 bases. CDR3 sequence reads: CASSLSASGPREQYF. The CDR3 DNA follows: TGTGCCAGCAGTTTGTCCGCTAGCGGCCCCAGGGAGCAGTACTTC.

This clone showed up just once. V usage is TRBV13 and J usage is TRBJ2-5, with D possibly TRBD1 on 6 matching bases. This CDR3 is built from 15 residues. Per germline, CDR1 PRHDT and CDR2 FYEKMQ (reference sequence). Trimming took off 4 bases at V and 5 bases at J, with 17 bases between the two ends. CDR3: CASSSDRRREETQYF. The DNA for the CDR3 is TGTGCCAGCAGCTCCGACAGGCGACGCGAGGAGACCCAGTACTTC.

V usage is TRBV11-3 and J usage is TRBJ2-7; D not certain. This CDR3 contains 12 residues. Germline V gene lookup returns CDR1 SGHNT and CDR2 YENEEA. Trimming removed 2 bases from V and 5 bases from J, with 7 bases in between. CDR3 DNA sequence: TGTGCCAGCAGCTTACAGTTTAACGAGCAGTACTTC. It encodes CASSLQFNEQYF.

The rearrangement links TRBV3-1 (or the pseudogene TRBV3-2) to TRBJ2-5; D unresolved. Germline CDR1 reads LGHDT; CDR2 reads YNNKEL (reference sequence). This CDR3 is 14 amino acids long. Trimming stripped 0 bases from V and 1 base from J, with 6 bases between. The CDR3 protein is CASSQDWLQETQYF. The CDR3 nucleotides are TGTGCCAGCAGCCAAGATTGGCTCCAAGAGACCCAGTACTTC.

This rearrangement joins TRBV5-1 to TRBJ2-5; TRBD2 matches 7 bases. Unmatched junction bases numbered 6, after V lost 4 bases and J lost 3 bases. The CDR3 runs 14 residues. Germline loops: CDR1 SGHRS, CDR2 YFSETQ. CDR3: CASSLWAGEETQYF. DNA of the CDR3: TGCGCCAGCAGCCTCTGGGCGGGGGAAGAGACCCAGTACTTC.

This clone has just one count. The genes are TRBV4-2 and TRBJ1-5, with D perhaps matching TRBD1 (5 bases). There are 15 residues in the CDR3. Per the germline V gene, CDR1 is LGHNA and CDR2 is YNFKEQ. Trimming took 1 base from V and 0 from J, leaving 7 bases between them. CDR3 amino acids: CASSQAGNSNQPQHF. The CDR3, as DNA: TGTGCCAGCAGCCAAGCAGGGAATAGCAATCAGCCCCAGCATTTT.

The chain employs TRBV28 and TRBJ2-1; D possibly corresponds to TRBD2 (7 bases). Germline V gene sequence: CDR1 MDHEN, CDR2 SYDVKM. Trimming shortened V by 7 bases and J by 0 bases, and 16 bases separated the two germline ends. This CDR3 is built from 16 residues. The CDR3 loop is CASIGGGSSSYNEQFF. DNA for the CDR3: TGTGCCAGCATTGGGGGGGGCTCGAGCTCCTACAATGAGCAGTTCTTC.

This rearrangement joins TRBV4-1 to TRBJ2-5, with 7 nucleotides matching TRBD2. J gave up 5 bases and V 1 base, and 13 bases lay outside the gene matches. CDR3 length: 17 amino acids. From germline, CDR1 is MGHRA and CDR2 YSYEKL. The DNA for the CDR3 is TGCGCCAGCAGCCAAGGAACTAGCGAGGGGCTTTTGGAGACCCAGTACTTC. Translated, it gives CASSQGTSEGLLETQYF.